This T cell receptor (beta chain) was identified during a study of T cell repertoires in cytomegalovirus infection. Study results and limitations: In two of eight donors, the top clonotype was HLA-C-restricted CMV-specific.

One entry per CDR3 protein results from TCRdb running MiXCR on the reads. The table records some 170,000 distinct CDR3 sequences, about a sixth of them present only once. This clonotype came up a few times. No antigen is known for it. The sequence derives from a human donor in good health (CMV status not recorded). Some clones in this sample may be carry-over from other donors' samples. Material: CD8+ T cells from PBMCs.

The CDR3 DNA reads as TGTGCCAGCAGTAGGGAGGCAGCGAACAATGAGCAGTTCTTC. Encoded protein: CASSREAANNEQFF. The chain uses TRBV6-2 or TRBV6-3 and TRBJ2-1; possible D gene TRBD2, 6 bases. Trimming stripped 5 bases from V and 5 bases from J, with 13 bases between. There are 14 residues in the CDR3. In germline, CDR1 is MNHEY, CDR2 SVGEGT.